The rows below give T cell receptor beta chains drawn from one sample of a study of T cell responses to AZD1222 COVID-19 vaccine. Clones were read by immunoSEQ multiplex PCR, and TCRdb kept only the in-frame ones, dropping some. Of 55,000 to 70,000 clones listed, about 88% were seen once; the top ten hold 5.5% to 7%. The sample here was peripheral blood, taken 28 days after the second AZD1222 dose. These receptors all stem from an adult who received the AZD1222 COVID-19 vaccine. CDR3s include the opening cysteine and the closing phenylalanine or tryptophan. A D gene is named only where the DNA matches it firmly. Rows may omit the clone size; those that give it use once, few, many or a size class.

TRBJ1-4 TRBV7-3 . . TGTGCCAGCAGCCGAAGATCCAATGAAAAACTGTTTTTT CASSRRSNEKLFF
TRBJ2-7 TRBV18 . once TGTGCCAGCTCACCACAACACCTCTACGAGCAGTACTTC CASSPQHLYEQYF
TRBJ2-7 TRBV29-1 TRBD1 once TGCAGCGTTGAAGGCCAGGGGGCTGGTGAGCAGTACTTC CSVEGQGAGEQYF
TRBJ1-2 TRBV5-8 . . TGTGCCAGCAGTAACCATCGCCAGACAGGATCTTTTTATGGCTACACCTTC CASSNHRQTGSFYGYTF
TRBJ2-3 TRBV6-4 TRBD2 . TGTGCCAGCAGCTCACTCGCGGGGGGTAGCACAGATACGCAGTATTTT CASSSLAGGSTDTQYF
TRBJ1-2 TRBV16 . . TGTGCCAGCAGCCACCAAAACAGGGTTCGCGGCTACACCTTC CASSHQNRVRGYTF
TRBJ2-2 TRBV5-4 TRBD2 . TGTGCCAGCAGCTCCAGGAGCGGGGGAAACACCGGGGAGCTGTTTTTT CASSSRSGGNTGELFF
TRBJ2-7 TRBV24-1 . once TGTGCCACCAGTGATCCCCCGCAGGGGTACGAGCAGTACTTC CATSDPPQGYEQYF
TRBJ1-1 TRBV7-2 . . TGTGCCAGCAGCTTAGTTTGGCTGAACACTGAAGCTTTCTTT CASSLVWLNTEAFF
TRBJ2-5 TRBV7-8 . . TGTGCCAGCAGCTTAGAGCCCAGGGGTCCGGAGACCCAGTACTTC CASSLEPRGPETQYF
TRBJ1-3 TRBV18 . . TGTGCCAGCTCAGGCCGATCCTCTGGAAACACCATATATTTT CASSGRSSGNTIYF
TRBJ1-5 TRBV2 TRBD1 . TGTGCCAGCAGTCCGCAGGGGGGTGGCAATCAGCCCCAGCATTTT CASSPQGGGNQPQHF
TRBJ2-7 TRBV11-2 . . TGTGGCACGTCACGGGACACCTACGAGCAGTACTTC CGTSRDTYEQYF
TRBJ1-1 TRBV5-4 TRBD1 . TGTGCCAGCAGTCAAGATACAGGGGGCGGATTAGAAGCTTTCTTT CASSQDTGGGLEAFF
TRBJ1-1 TRBV28 . few TGTGCCAGCAGACCAAATCGGGCGAGCACTGAAGCTTTCTTT CASRPNRASTEAFF
TRBJ2-1 TRBV5-4 . . TGTGCCAGCAGCTTGTTGGGTTACAATGAGCAGTTCTTC CASSLLGYNEQFF
TRBJ2-3 TRBV10-3 TRBD1 few TGTGCCATCAGTCCGGGACAGGGAATAGATACGCAGTATTTT CAISPGQGIDTQYF
TRBJ2-3 TRBV7-9 . . TGTGCCAGCAGACCGGACACAGATACGCAGTATTTT CASRPDTDTQYF
TRBJ2-7 TRBV6-5 . . TGTGCCAGCAGAGTTTCTCCGGGACGGTACGAGCAGTACTTC CASRVSPGRYEQYF
TRBJ1-2 TRBV5-1 . few TGCGCCAGCAACTGGGACGGGAACTATGGCTACACCTTC CASNWDGNYGYTF
TRBJ1-1 TRBV7-9 . . TGTGCCAGCAGCTTAAGCCCCGGGGGACAAGACTTTGAAGCTTTCTTT CASSLSPGGQDFEAFF
TRBJ2-3 TRBV28 TRBD2 few TGTGCCAGCACCATGGGACTAGCGGCCACAGATACGCAGTATTTT CASTMGLAATDTQYF
TRBJ2-7 TRBV7-6 TRBD1 . TGTGCCAGCAGCAAAGGGACAGGGGCCTACGAGCAGTACTTC CASSKGTGAYEQYF
TRBJ2-2 TRBV24-1 . . TGTGCCACCAGTGACATTAACACCGGGGAGCTGTTTTTT CATSDINTGELFF
TRBJ1-5 TRBV6-2/TRBV6-3 . . TGTGCCAGCAGTGTGGGTGTCCATCAGCCCCAGCATTTT CASSVGVHQPQHF
TRBJ2-3 TRBV27 . . TGTGCCAGCAGTTTATCTCGCAGAGATACGCAGTATTTT CASSLSRRDTQYF
TRBJ2-5 TRBV7-9 TRBD2 . TGTGCCAGCAGCTTATTAGCGGGGGGGAAAGAGACCCAGTACTTC CASSLLAGGKETQYF
TRBJ1-2 TRBV11-2 . . TGTGCCAGCAGCTCTAACAGGGCTCGGACCTTC CASSSNRARTF
TRBJ1-5 TRBV18 . . TGTGCCAGCTCACCACAGGGGCGAAGCAATCAGCCCCAGCATTTT CASSPQGRSNQPQHF
TRBJ1-2 TRBV19 . . TGTGCCAGTACGACTTCGGACAGACCAAACTATGGCTACACCTTC CASTTSDRPNYGYTF
TRBJ1-1 TRBV29-1 . few TGCAGCGTTGATTCCGGGCCGAGGACTGAAGCTTTCTTT CSVDSGPRTEAFF
TRBJ1-4 TRBV6-5 . . TGTGCCAGCAGCTCGGGCCTTAATGAAAAACTGTTTTTT CASSSGLNEKLFF
TRBJ2-2 TRBV7-2 . . TGTGCCAGCAGGTACACGAACACCGGGGAGCTGTTTTTT CASRYTNTGELFF
TRBJ2-1 TRBV6-1 . . TGTGCCAGCAGACTACCAAGTGGTAGTGAGCAGTTCTTC CASRLPSGSEQFF
TRBJ1-6 TRBV11-2 TRBD1 . TGTGCCAGCAGCCTCAGGGACAGGGGTCACTATAATTCACCCCTCCACTTT CASSLRDRGHYNSPLHF
TRBJ1-2 TRBV10-3 . . TGTGCCATCAGCGAGGGAAACCAAGCTAACTATGGCTACACCTTC CAISEGNQANYGYTF
TRBJ2-1 TRBV27 TRBD1 . TGTGCCAGCAGTTTTAGGGGACAGGTCAATGAGCAGTTCTTC CASSFRGQVNEQFF
TRBJ2-7 TRBV7-8 TRBD2 . TGTGCCAGCAGCTTAGACCCCACTAGCGAAAATCCCTACGAGCAGTACTTC CASSLDPTSENPYEQYF
TRBJ2-7 TRBV6-1 TRBD1 few TGTGCCAGCAGTGACGGACAGGGTCAGGTTTCGTTCCACGAGCAGTACTTC CASSDGQGQVSFHEQYF
TRBJ2-1 TRBV9 . . TGTGCCAGCAGCGCGGGACTGAGCCGTGACGAGCAGTTCTTC CASSAGLSRDEQFF
TRBJ1-3 TRBV5-4 . . TGTGCCAGCAGCCCGGGAGGAGGGCAGGGAAACACCATATATTTT CASSPGGGQGNTIYF
TRBJ2-7 TRBV21-1 . . TGTGCCAGCAGCACACCTCCGGGACAGGGGGCCCACGAGCAGTACTTC CASSTPPGQGAHEQYF